The source of this T cell receptor beta chain is a study of T cell responses to AZD1222 COVID-19 vaccine. From germline, CDR1 is LGHDT and CDR2 YNNKEL (reference sequence). V shed 5 bases, J shed 5 bases, and the junction held 4 bases outside the gene matches. The CDR3 extends over 13 amino acids. The repertoire was sequenced with immunoSEQ multiplex PCR; TCRdb's copy has only in-frame clones and lacks some. The sample has over 60,000 clones, around 87% seen once. A note on this clone: Its specificity is unknown.

Whole-study results and caveats: Vaccine-related CD4 TCRs covered spike, predominating at 160-218 and 743-854. Regions left unmutated in variants are reportedly the target of nearly half of spike-specific TCRs.

The TCR was taken from an adult in good health. The V and J genes are TRBV3-1 (or the pseudogene TRBV3-2) and TRBJ1-2; TRBD1 matches at 8 bases. Sample: peripheral blood, taken on day 0 of AZD1222 vaccination. CDR3 in amino acids: CASSSGQVYGYTF. DNA for the CDR3: TGTGCCAGCAGCTCGGGACAGGTTTATGGCTACACCTTC.